This record looks at one T cell receptor beta chain sequence and its context. The data originate from a study of cytomegalovirus exposure and HLA in healthy donors. CDR1 SGHKS and CDR2 YYEKEE come from the germline V gene (reference sequence). The CDR3 totals 13 residues. V was clipped by 4 bases and J by 7 bases, with 11 bases between them. The PCR contained 60 Vbeta and 13 Jbeta primers. Measured with immunoSEQ multiplex PCR; TCRdb has only the in-frame clones, and not every one. The sample lists 110,000 or so clones, approximately 67% occurring once. Sample: PBMCs. This chain uses TRBV5-5 with TRBJ2-2; a possible D gene is TRBD2 (6 bases). This TCR derives from a man younger than 30 in good health and CMV-seropositive. The CDR3 DNA reads as TGTGCCAGCAGCCTCGGACTATTCGGGGAGCTGTTTTTT. Translated: CASSLGLFGELFF. The full variable domain, completed using reference TRBV5-5 and TRBJ2-2, is DAGVTQSPTHLIKTRGQQVTLRCSPISGHKSVSWYQQVLGQGPQFIFQYYEKEERGRGNFPDRFSARQFPNYSSELNVNALLLGDSALYLCASSLGLFGELFFGEGSRLTVL.